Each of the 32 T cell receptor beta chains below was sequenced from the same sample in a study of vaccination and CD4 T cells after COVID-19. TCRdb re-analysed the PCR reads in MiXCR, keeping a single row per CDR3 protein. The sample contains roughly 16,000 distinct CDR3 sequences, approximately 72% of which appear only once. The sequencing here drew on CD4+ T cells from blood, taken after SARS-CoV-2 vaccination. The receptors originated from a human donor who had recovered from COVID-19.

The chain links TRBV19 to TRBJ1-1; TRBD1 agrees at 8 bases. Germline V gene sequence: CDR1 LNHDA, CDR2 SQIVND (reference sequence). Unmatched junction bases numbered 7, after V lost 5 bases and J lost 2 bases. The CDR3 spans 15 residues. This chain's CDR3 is CASSLLGTGNTEAFF. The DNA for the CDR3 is TGTGCCAGTAGTCTCCTCGGGACAGGCAACACTGAAGCTTTCTTT.

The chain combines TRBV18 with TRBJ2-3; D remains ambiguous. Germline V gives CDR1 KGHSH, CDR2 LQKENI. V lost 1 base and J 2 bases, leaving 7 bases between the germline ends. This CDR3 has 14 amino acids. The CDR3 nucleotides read TGTGCCAGCTCACCACGCCAGACCACAGATACGCAGTATTTT. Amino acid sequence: CASSPRQTTDTQYF. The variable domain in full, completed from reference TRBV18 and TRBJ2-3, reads NAGVMQNPRHLVRRRGQEARLRCSPMKGHSHVYWYRQLPEEGLKFMVYLQKENIIDESGMPKERFSAEFPKEGPSILRIQQVVRGDSAAYFCASSPRQTTDTQYFGPGTRLTVL.

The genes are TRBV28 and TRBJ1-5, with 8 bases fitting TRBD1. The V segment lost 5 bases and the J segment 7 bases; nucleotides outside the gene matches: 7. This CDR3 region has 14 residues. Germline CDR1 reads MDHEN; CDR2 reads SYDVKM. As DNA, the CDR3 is TGTGCCAGCAGTCGGACAGGGTGGAGGCAGCCCCAGCATTTT. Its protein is CASSRTGWRQPQHF.

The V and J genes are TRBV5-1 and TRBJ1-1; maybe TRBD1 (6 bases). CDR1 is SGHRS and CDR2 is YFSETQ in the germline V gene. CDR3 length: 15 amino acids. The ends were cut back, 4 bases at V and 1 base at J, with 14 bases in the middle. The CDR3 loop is CASSPGGGENTEAFF. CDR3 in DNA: TGCGCCAGCAGCCCTGGGGGCGGAGAGAACACTGAAGCTTTCTTT. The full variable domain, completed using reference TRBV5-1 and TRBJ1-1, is KAGVTQTPRYLIKTRGQQVTLSCSPISGHRSVSWYQQTPGQGLQFLFEYFSETQRNKGNFPGRFSGRQFSNSRSEMNVSTLELGDSALYLCASSPGGGENTEAFFGQGTRLTVV.

Here the CDR3 reads CASRGARESNQPQHF. The DNA for the CDR3 is TGTGCCAGCAGGGGGGCAAGAGAAAGCAATCAGCCCCAGCATTTT. This chain links TRBV27 with TRBJ1-5; perhaps TRBD1 as D (6 bases). CDR3 length: 15 residues. Trimming removed 6 bases at V and 1 base at J, with 13 bases between. CDR1 is MNHEY and CDR2 is SMNVEV in the germline V gene (reference sequence).

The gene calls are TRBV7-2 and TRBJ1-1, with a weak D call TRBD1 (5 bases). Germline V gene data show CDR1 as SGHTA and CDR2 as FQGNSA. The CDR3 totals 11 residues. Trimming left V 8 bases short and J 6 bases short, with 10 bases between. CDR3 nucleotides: TGTGCCAGCGGGCGGGGGGCTGAAGCTTTCTTT. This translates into CASGRGAEAFF.

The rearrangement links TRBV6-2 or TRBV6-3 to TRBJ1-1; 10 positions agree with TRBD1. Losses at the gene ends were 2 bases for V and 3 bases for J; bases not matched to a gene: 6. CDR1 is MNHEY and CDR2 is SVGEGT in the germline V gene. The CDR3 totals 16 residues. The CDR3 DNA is TGTGCCAGCAGTTACCCGACAGGGGGCGCCTACACTGAAGCTTTCTTT. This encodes CASSYPTGGAYTEAFF.

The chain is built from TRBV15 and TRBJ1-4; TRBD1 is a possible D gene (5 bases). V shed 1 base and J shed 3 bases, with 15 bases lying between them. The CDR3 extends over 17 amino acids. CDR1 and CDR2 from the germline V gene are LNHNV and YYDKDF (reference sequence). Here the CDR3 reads CATSRGYPGRANEKLFF. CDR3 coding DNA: TGTGCCACCAGCAGAGGGTATCCAGGGAGGGCTAATGAAAAACTGTTTTTT.

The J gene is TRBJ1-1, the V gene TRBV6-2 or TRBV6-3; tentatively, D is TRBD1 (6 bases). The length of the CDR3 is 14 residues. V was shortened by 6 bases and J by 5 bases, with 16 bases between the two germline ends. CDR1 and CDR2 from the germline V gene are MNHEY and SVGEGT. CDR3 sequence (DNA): TGTGCCAGCAGACGGGACACTTTTCTGACTGAAGCTTTCTTT. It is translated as CASRRDTFLTEAFF.

CDR3: CASSHPGVGTDTQYF. The CDR3, as DNA: TGTGCCAGCAGCCACCCCGGAGTCGGCACAGATACGCAGTATTTT. The rearrangement links TRBV21-1 to TRBJ2-3; the table's D call TRBD1 went unverified against the DNA. TRBV21-1 is designated a pseudogene. The CDR3 contains 15 residues.

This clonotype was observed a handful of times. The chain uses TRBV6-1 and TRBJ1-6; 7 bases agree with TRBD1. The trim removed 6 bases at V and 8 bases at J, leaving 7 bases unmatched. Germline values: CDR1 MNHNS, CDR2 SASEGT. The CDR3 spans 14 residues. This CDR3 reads CASRPTGAHSPLHF. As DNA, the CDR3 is TGTGCCAGCAGACCCACAGGGGCCCATTCACCCCTCCACTTT.

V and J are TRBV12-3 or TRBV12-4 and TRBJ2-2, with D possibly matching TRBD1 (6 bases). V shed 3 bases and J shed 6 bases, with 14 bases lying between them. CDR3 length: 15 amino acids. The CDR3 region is CASSLGNRDPGELFF. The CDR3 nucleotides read TGTGCCAGCAGTTTGGGGAACAGGGACCCCGGGGAGCTGTTTTTT.

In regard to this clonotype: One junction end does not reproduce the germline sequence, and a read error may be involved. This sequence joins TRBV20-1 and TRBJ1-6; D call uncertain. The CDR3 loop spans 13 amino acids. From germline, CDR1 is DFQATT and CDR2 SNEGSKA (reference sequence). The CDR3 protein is CSARDAYTSPLHF. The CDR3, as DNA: TGCAGTGCTAGAGACGCGTATACTTCACCCCTCCACTTT.

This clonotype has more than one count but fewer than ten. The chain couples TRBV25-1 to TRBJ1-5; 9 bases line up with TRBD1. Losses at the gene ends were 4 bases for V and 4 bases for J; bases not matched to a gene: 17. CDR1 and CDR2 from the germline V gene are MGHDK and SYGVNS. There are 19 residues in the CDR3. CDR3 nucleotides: TGTGCCAGCAGTGTAATCCGGGACAGGGTATTTTCATGGAATCAGCCCCAGCATTTT. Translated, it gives CASSVIRDRVFSWNQPQHF. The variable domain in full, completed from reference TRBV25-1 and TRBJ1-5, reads EADIYQTPRYLVIGTGKKITLECSQTMGHDKMYWYQQDPGMELHLIHYSYGVNSTEKGDLSSESTVSRIRTEHFPLTLESARPSHTSQYLCASSVIRDRVFSWNQPQHFGDGTRLSIL.

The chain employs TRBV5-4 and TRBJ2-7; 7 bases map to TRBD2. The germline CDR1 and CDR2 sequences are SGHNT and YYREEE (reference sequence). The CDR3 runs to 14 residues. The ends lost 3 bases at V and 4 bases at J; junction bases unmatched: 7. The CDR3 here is CASSSGTNDYEQYF. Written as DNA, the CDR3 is TGTGCCAGCAGCTCCGGGACTAACGATTACGAGCAGTACTTC.

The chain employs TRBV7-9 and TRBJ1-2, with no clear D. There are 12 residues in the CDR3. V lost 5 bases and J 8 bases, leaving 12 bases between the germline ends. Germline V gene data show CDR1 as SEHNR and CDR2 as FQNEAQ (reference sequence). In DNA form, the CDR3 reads TGTGCCAGCAGCATAGGCCTCGGGGGCTACACCTTC. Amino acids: CASSIGLGGYTF.

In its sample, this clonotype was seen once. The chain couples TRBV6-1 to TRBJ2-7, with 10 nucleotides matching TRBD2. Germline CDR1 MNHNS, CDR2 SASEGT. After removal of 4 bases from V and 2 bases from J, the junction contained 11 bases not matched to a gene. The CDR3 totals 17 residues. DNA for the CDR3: TGTGCCAGCAGTGGTTGGACTAGCGGAATGGGAACCTACGAGCAGTACTTC. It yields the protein CASSGWTSGMGTYEQYF.

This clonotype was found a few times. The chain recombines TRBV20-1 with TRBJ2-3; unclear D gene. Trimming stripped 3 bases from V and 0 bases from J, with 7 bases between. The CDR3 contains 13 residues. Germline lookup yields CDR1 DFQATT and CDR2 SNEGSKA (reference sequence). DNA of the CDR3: TGCAGTGCTAGTGCGCAAAGCACAGATACGCAGTATTTT. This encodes CSASAQSTDTQYF.

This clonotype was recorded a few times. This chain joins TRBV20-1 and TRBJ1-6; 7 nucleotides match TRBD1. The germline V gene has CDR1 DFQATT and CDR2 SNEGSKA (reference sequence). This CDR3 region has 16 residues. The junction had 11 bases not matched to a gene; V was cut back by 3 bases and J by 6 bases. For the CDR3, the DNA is TGCAGTGCTAGCGAGCGGGGGACAGCATTTAATTCACCCCTCCACTTT. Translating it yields CSASERGTAFNSPLHF.

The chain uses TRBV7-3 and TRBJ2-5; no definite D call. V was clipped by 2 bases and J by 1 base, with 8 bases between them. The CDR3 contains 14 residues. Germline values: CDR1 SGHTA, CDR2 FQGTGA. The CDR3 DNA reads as TGTGCCAGCAGCTTATCGGCAGCCCAAGAGACCCAGTACTTC. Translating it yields CASSLSAAQETQYF.

Here the CDR3 DNA reads TGTGCCAGCAGCCCGGGAGGGGGAACACAAGATACGCAGTATTTT. Residues: CASSPGGGTQDTQYF. The chain joins TRBV2 to TRBJ2-3, with 8 bases that match TRBD2. This CDR3 has 15 amino acids. Looked up from germline, CDR1 is SNHLY and CDR2 is FYNNEI. V shed 6 bases, J shed 5 bases, and the junction held 10 bases outside the gene matches.

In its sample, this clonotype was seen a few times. The CDR3 sequence is CATREPGPGTQYF. CDR3 bases: TGTGCCACCAGAGAACCCGGCCCAGGGACCCAGTACTTC. The chain employs TRBV15 and TRBJ2-5; D uncertain. Trimming pared 6 bases from V and 7 bases from J, leaving 15 bases between. This CDR3 comprises 13 residues. Germline values: CDR1 LNHNV, CDR2 YYDKDF (reference sequence).

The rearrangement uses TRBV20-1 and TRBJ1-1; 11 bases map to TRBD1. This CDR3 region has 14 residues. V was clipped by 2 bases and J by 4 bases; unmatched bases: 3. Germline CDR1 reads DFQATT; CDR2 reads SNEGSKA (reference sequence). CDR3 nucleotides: TGCAGTGCTAGAACCGGGACAGGGGGCACTGAAGCTTTCTTT. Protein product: CSARTGTGGTEAFF.

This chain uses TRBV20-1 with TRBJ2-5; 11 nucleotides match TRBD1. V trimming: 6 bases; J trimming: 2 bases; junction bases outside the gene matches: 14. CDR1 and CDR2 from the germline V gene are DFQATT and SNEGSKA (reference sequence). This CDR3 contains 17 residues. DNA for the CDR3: TGCAGTGCGGTGGGGACAGGGGGTACGGGGCCTCAAGAGACCCAGTACTTC. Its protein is CSAVGTGGTGPQETQYF.

CDR3 DNA sequence: TGTGCCAGCTCACAAAGACAGGGGGCGAACACTGAAGCTTTCTTT. Amino acids: CASSQRQGANTEAFF. The chain couples TRBV18 to TRBJ1-1, with TRBD1 matching 10 bases. After removal of 4 bases from V and 1 base from J, the junction contained 3 bases not matched to a gene. Germline CDR1 reads KGHSH; CDR2 reads LQKENI. CDR3 length: 15 residues.

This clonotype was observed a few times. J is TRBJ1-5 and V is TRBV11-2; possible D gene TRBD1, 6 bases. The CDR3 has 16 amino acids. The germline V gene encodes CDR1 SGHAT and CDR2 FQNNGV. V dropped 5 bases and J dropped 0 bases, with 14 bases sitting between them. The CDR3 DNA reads TGTGCCAGCAGCCCTGGACAGATCTATAGCAATCAGCCCCAGCATTTT. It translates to CASSPGQIYSNQPQHF.

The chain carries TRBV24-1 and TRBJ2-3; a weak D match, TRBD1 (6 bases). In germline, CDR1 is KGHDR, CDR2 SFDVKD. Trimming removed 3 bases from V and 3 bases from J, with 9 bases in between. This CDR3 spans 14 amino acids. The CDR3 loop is CATSDPQGTDTQYF. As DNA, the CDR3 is TGTGCCACCAGTGATCCACAGGGAACAGATACGCAGTATTTT.

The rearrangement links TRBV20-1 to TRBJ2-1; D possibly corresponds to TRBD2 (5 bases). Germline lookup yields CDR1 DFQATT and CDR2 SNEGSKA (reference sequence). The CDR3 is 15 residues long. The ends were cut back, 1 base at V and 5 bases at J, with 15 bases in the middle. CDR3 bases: TGCAGTGCTAGAGTGGTGGCGGGTGCCCACAATGAGCAGTTCTTC. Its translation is CSARVVAGAHNEQFF.

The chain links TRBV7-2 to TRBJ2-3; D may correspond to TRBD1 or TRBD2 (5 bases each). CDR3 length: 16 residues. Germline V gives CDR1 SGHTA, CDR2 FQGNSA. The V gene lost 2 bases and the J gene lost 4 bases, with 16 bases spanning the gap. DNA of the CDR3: TGTGCCAGCAGCTTATTCCCCGGGACCCTTGCAGATACGCAGTATTTT. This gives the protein CASSLFPGTLADTQYF.

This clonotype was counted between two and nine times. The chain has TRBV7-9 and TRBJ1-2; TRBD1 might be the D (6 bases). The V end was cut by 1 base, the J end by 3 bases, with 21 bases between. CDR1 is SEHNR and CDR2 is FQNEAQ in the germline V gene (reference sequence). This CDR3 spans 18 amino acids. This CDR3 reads CASSLEQAGEWRDYGYTF. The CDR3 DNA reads TGTGCCAGCAGCTTAGAACAGGCAGGGGAGTGGAGAGACTATGGCTACACCTTC.

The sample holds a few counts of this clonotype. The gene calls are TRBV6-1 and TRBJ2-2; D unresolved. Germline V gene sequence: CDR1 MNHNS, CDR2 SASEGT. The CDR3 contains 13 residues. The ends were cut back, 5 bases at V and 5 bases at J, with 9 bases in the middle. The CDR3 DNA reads TGTGCCAGCAGTCGCTCAGAGACCGGGGAGCTGTTTTTT. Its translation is CASSRSETGELFF.

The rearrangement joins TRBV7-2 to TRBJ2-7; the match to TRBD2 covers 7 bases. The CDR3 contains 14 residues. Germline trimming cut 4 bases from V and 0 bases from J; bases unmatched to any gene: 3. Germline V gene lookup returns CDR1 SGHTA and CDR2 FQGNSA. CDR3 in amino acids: CASSSSGNSYEQYF. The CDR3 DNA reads TGTGCCAGCAGCTCCAGCGGGAACTCCTACGAGCAGTACTTC.